The rows below give T cell receptor beta chains drawn from one sample of a study of shared clonotypes between healthy human individuals. Sequencing was performed with immunoSEQ multiplex PCR; in TCRdb, only in-frame clones are kept and a portion is missing. The sample shows some 2 million clones, approximately 94% of them seen only once. Sequenced sample: naive CD8+ T cells sorted from blood. The receptors here all came from a man between 18 and 29 years old in good health. The CDR3 runs from the conserved cysteine through the conserved F or W. The D gene is left open where the match is weak. The size entry is marked missing in some rows and otherwise reads once, few, many or a size class.

d_call j_call v_call clone_size cdr3_nt cdr3_aa
TRBD2 TRBJ2-7 TRBV6-1 - TGTGCCAGCAGTGAAGCCCGGACTAGGGCGAAAGAGCAGTACTTC CASSEARTRAKEQYF
- TRBJ2-3 TRBV28 - TGTGCCAGCAGTTTGGGCGGACAATTCACAGATACGCAGTATTTT CASSLGGQFTDTQYF
- TRBJ2-7 TRBV2 - TGTGCCAGCAGGTTAAGCTCCTACGAGCAGTACTTC CASRLSSYEQYF
- TRBJ2-3 TRBV27 - TGTGCCAGCAGTTTGGTTTGGCAAGGGGCAGATACGCAGTATTTT CASSLVWQGADTQYF
- TRBJ1-1 TRBV4-2 - TGTGCCAGCAGCCCCTTTCTCGGGGGCGGGACGACTGAAGCTTTCTTT CASSPFLGGGTTEAFF
- TRBJ2-1 TRBV28 - TGTGCCAGCAGTCCCGGGGCCTCCTACAATGAGCAGTTCTTC CASSPGASYNEQFF
TRBD1 TRBJ2-2 TRBV6-1 - TGTGCCAGCATGACAGGGGGCGGGAGCACCGGGGAGCTGTTTTTT CASMTGGGSTGELFF
- TRBJ1-2 TRBV4-1 - TGCGCCAGCAGCCAAGCGGATTACTACACCTTC CASSQADYYTF
- TRBJ2-7 TRBV28 - TGTGCCAGCAGTCCCACATACTGGAGCTCCTACGAGCAGTACTTC CASSPTYWSSYEQYF
- TRBJ1-1 TRBV5-5 - TGTGCCAGCAGCTTGTTTGGTACTGAAGCTTTCTTT CASSLFGTEAFF
- TRBJ1-5 TRBV7-9 few TGTGCCAGCAGCTTAGAAGGGGAGGGCAATCAGCCCCAGCATTTT CASSLEGEGNQPQHF
- TRBJ2-3 TRBV2 - TGTGCCAGCAGTGAGGGGCGGGTCACAGATACGCAGTATTTT CASSEGRVTDTQYF
TRBD1 TRBJ1-3 TRBV28 - TGTGCCAGCAGTCCATCAGGGGGTGGAAACACCATATATTTT CASSPSGGGNTIYF
- TRBJ2-2 TRBV6-9 - TGTGCCAGCAGCGGGAGCACCGGGGAGCTGTTTTTT CASSGSTGELFF
TRBD1 TRBJ2-7 TRBV4-2 - TGTGCCAGCAGCCAAGAAGAGGGGACAGGTTCCTACGAGCAGTACTTC CASSQEEGTGSYEQYF
- TRBJ1-4 TRBV7-9 - TGTGCCAGCAGCTTAGGTCCGGGACCGGGAACTAATGAAAAACTGTTTTTT CASSLGPGPGTNEKLFF
- TRBJ1-2 TRBV5-1 - TGCGCCAGCAGCTTGGCTCATGACTACACCTTC CASSLAHDYTF
- TRBJ1-5 TRBV5-6 - TGTGCCAGCAGCTTGACGTTAGGGATCGACCAGCCCCAGCATTTT CASSLTLGIDQPQHF
- TRBJ2-4 TRBV27 - TGTGCCAGCAGTCCAGGCCTACGGGGCAAAAACATTCAGTACTTC CASSPGLRGKNIQYF
- TRBJ1-4 TRBV2 - TGTGCCAGCAGTGAACTCCACAGGGAAGGCGACGAAAAACTGTTTTTT CASSELHREGDEKLFF
TRBD2 TRBJ2-3 TRBV13 - TGTGCCAGCAGCTTAGCCCGAGCGGGGATTGGCACAGATACGCAGTATTTT CASSLARAGIGTDTQYF
- TRBJ2-1 TRBV11-2 - TGTGCCAGCAGCTTAGAAAGCAGGGGGGGTGAGCAGTTCTTC CASSLESRGGEQFF
- TRBJ2-7 TRBV10-3 - TGTGCCATCAGTGAGGGGGGGGAGCAGTACTTC CAISEGGEQYF
TRBD2 TRBJ2-7 TRBV9 - TGTGCCAGCAGTGAAGCGGGACTTTCCTACGAGCAGTACTTC CASSEAGLSYEQYF
- TRBJ1-4 TRBV30 - TGTGCCTCCCTGGGACCTTTTAATGAAAAACTGTTTTTT CASLGPFNEKLFF
- TRBJ2-5 TRBV5-4 once TGTGCCAGCAGCTCACTAGAGGCAGAGACCCAGTACTTC CASSSLEAETQYF
- TRBJ2-7 TRBV10-2 - TGCGCCAGCAGTGCCTCAGGGAGCTCCTACGAGCAGTACTTC CASSASGSSYEQYF
TRBD2 TRBJ2-7 TRBV6-5 - TGTGCCAGCAGTTACTCAAGCGGGAGCTGGCAGTACTTC CASSYSSGSWQYF
- TRBJ1-1 TRBV30 - TGTGCCTGGCAGACGTGGGGGCCATCGAACACTGAAGCTTTCTTT CAWQTWGPSNTEAFF
TRBD2 TRBJ2-7 TRBV27 once TGTGCCAGCAGTCTAGCGGGTCGAGAGTACGAGCAGTACTTC CASSLAGREYEQYF
- TRBJ1-1 TRBV19 - TGTGCCAGTGGGAGGGCCTTGGGAACTGAAGCTTTCTTT CASGRALGTEAFF
TRBD1 TRBJ2-7 TRBV6-1 - TGTGCCAGCAGTCCCGGGACAGGGGCCCACGAGCAGTACTTC CASSPGTGAHEQYF
TRBD1 TRBJ1-5 TRBV11-3 - TGTGCCAGCAGCCCACGGACAGGGCTTAGGGAACAGCCCCAGCATTTT CASSPRTGLREQPQHF
TRBD1 TRBJ1-2 TRBV10-3 - TGTGCCATCAGGCCCGACAGGGAGGATGGCTACACCTTC CAIRPDREDGYTF
- TRBJ2-3 TRBV4-3 - TGCGCCAGCAGCCGCATAAGGGTTGACTACACAGATACGCAGTATTTT CASSRIRVDYTDTQYF
- TRBJ1-2 TRBV5-1 - TGCGCCAGCAGCTTGGCGGCAGGGTGGGGGACTAACTATGGCTACACCTTC CASSLAAGWGTNYGYTF
- TRBJ1-1 TRBV10-3 once TGTGCCATCAGTGAAACGAAAGGGATCACTGAAGCTTTCTTT CAISETKGITEAFF
- TRBJ2-7 TRBV19 - TGTGCCAGTAGTATAGGAGGGCTCACCTACGAGCAGTACTTC CASSIGGLTYEQYF
- TRBJ2-5 TRBV6-1 - TGTGCCAGCAGTCAGTCCCGCCGAGCGCAAGAGACCCAGTACTTC CASSQSRRAQETQYF
- TRBJ1-1 TRBV4-1 - TGCGCCAGCAGCCAAGAAGGTGACAACATAAACACTGAAGCTTTCTTT CASSQEGDNINTEAFF
- TRBJ1-5 TRBV19 - TGTGCCAGTACCTCAGACAGCAATCAGCCCCAGCATTTT CASTSDSNQPQHF
TRBD1 TRBJ1-2 TRBV5-6 - TGTGCCAGCAGCTTGGTTACAGGGGTGATCTATGGCTACACCTTC CASSLVTGVIYGYTF
- TRBJ2-5 TRBV7-9 - TGTGCCAGCAGCCCCCCCGGGAGAGAGACCCAGTACTTC CASSPPGRETQYF
TRBD1 TRBJ2-7 TRBV5-5 - TGTGCCAGCACCAGGACAGGGAGCTCCTACGAGCAGTACTTC CASTRTGSSYEQYF
- TRBJ1-5 TRBV30 - TGTGCCTGGAGTGTATCCAGGAGCAATCAGCCCCAGCATTTT CAWSVSRSNQPQHF
- TRBJ2-1 TRBV27 - TGTGCCAGCAGTTTAGTGGGCGCGGGGGCTGGGATGGATGAGCAGTTCTTC CASSLVGAGAGMDEQFF
TRBD2 TRBJ2-1 TRBV7-2 - TGTGCCAGCAGCACGGGACTAGCGGTCGGCAATGAGCAGTTCTTC CASSTGLAVGNEQFF
TRBD1 TRBJ2-7 TRBV5-6 once TGTGCCAGCAGCCCATATGACAGGGGCCACGAGCAGTACTTC CASSPYDRGHEQYF
- TRBJ2-3 TRBV30 - TGTGCCTGGAGTCTCGGCAGCCCAGATACGCAGTATTTT CAWSLGSPDTQYF
TRBD1 TRBJ1-2 TRBV4-3 - TGCGCCAGCAGCCAAGAGCTGGCGGGGACAGAGCAGTACTATGGCTACACCTTC CASSQELAGTEQYYGYTF
- TRBJ2-1 TRBV5-6 - TGTGCCAGCAGCTCACAGACCCTTGTTATTGGCAATGAGCAGTTCTTC CASSSQTLVIGNEQFF
TRBD1 TRBJ2-7 TRBV28 - TGTGCCAGCAGTTTGACAGGGAGCTCCTACGAGCAGTACTTC CASSLTGSSYEQYF
TRBD1 TRBJ1-1 TRBV19 - TGTGCCAGTACGGACAGGGGCTACACTGAAGCTTTCTTT CASTDRGYTEAFF
- TRBJ1-2 TRBV7-9 - TGTGCCAGCAGCTCCCATCTCGTGGGGGACCTCTATGGCTACACCTTC CASSSHLVGDLYGYTF
- TRBJ1-1 TRBV4-1 - TGCGCCGGCTCCGCGGGGACTAACACTGAAGCTTTCTTT CAGSAGTNTEAFF
- TRBJ2-7 TRBV5-6 once TGTGCCAGCAGCACGGACTGGGGTCGGGACGAGCAGTACTTC CASSTDWGRDEQYF
- TRBJ2-3 TRBV5-6 - TGTGCCAGCAGCTTGGACACGACTAGCACAGATACGCAGTATTTT CASSLDTTSTDTQYF
- TRBJ2-1 TRBV7-9 - TGTGCCAGCAGCCCGAAAATAGGCTCCTACAATGAGCAGTTCTTC CASSPKIGSYNEQFF
TRBD2 TRBJ2-5 TRBV10-3 - TGTGCCATCAGGGGTAGCGGGGGGGCCGCAGAGACCCAGTACTTC CAIRGSGGAAETQYF
- TRBJ1-2 TRBV11-2 - TGTGCCAGCAGCTTAGAGCCATACGTCGGCGATGGCTACACCTTC CASSLEPYVGDGYTF